This T cell receptor beta chain appears in the sequencing data of a study of blood T cell repertoires in COVID-19. Measured with immunoSEQ multiplex PCR; TCRdb has only the in-frame clones, and not every one. The table lists approximately 310,000 clones, roughly 85% of them singletons, with about 1.9% in the top ten. This CDR3 region has 17 residues. The V and J ends lost 1 base and 4 bases, in that order; junction bases with no gene match: 9. Per the germline V gene, CDR1 is MNHEY and CDR2 is SMNVEV (reference sequence). The rearrangement uses TRBV27 and TRBJ1-1; 10 positions agree with TRBD1. Sequenced material: PBMCs or T cells enriched from blood (not recorded which). The receptor comes from a woman aged 25-40 years who had been exposed to COVID-19. This CDR3 reads CASSLFGTGDWGTEAFF. The CDR3 DNA sequence: TGTGCCAGCAGTTTATTCGGGACAGGGGATTGGGGCACTGAAGCTTTCTTT.